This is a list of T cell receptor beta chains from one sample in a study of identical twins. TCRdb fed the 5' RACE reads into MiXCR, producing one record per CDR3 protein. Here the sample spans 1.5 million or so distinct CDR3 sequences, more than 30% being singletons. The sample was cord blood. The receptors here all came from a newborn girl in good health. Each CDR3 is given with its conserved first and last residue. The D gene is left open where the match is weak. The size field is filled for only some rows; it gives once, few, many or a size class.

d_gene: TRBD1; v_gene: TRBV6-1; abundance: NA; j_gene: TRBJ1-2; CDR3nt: TGTGCCAGCAGTGATTTGGGACAGGGCTTTGATGGCTACACCTTC; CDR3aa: CASSDLGQGFDGYTF
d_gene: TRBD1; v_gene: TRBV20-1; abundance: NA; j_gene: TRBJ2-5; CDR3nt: TGCAGTGCTTACAGGGGAGAGACCCAGTACTTC; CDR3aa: CSAYRGETQYF
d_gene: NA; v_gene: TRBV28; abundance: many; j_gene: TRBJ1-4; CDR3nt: TGTGCCAGCAGTTTAAGACGGAATGAAAAACTGTTTTTT; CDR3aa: CASSLRRNEKLFF
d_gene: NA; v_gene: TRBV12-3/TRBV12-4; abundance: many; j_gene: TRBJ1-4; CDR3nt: TGTGCCAGCAGTTGGGACAATGAAAAACTGTTTTTT; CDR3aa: CASSWDNEKLFF
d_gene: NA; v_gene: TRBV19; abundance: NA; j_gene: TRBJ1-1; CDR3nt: TGTGCCAGTAGTATGGTCGAGGGGTACACTGAAGCTTTCTTT; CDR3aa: CASSMVEGYTEAFF
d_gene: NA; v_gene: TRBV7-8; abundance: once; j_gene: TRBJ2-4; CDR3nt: TGTGCCAGCAGCTTTGCCAGGGTAGGAAACATTCAGTACTTC; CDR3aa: CASSFARVGNIQYF
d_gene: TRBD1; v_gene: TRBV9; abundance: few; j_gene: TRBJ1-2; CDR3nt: TGTGCCAGCAGCGCGGTCAAACAGGGGGCCTACTATGGCTACACCTTC; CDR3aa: CASSAVKQGAYYGYTF
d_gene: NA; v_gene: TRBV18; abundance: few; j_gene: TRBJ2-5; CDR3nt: TGTGCCAGCTCCCCAGGGGTTGGAGAGACCCAGTACTTC; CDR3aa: CASSPGVGETQYF
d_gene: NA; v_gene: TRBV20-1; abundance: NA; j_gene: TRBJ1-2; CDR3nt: TGCAGTGCTCCGTTGGGCCTGGGACGGAGCTATGGCTACACCTTC; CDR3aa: CSAPLGLGRSYGYTF
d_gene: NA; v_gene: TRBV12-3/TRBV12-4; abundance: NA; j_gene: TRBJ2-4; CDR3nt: TGTGCCAGCAGTTTGGGCCCTCGAGAGTCAGAAAACATTCAGTACTTC; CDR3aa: CASSLGPRESENIQYF
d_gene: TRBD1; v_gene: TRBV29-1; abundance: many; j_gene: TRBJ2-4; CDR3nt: TGCAGCGTCGAAAGTATGCGACAGGGCAAAAACATTCAGTACTTC; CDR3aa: CSVESMRQGKNIQYF
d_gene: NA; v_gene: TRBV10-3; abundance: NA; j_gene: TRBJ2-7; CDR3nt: TGTGCCATCACCCGGGAGCCTACCTACGAGCAGTACTTC; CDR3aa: CAITREPTYEQYF
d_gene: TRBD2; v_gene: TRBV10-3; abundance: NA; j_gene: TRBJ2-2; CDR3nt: TGTGCCATCAGTGTTTTAGCGGGGACCGGGGAGCTGTTTTTT; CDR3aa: CAISVLAGTGELFF
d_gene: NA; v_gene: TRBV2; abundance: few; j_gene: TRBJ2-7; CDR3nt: TGTGCCAGCAAGGCAGGTCCCTACGAGCAGTACTTC; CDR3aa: CASKAGPYEQYF
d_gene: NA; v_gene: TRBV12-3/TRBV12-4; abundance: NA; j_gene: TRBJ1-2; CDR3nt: TGTGCCAGCAGACTCCTACAGGGTGGCTACACCTTC; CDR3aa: CASRLLQGGYTF
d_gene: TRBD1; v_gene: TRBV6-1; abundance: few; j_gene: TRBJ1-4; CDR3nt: TGTGCCAGCAGTGGGGGACAGGTTGGAAAACTGTTTTTT; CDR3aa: CASSGGQVGKLFF
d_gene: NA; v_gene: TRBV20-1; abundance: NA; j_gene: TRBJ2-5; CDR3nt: TGCAGTGCTAGCGGACAAGGGCGTGAGCAGTACTTC; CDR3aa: CSASGQGREQYF
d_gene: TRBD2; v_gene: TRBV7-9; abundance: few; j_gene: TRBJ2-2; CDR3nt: TGTGCCAGCAGCCCACGGGGGGACACCGGGGAGCTGTTTTTT; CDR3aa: CASSPRGDTGELFF
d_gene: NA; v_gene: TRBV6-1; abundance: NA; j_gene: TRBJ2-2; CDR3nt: TGTGCCAGCACCGAGGGCTACTACGGGGGGAACACCGGGGAGCTGTTTTTT; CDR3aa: CASTEGYYGGNTGELFF
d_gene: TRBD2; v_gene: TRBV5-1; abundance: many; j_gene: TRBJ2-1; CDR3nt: TGCGCCAGCAGCTTGTCTCTAGCGGCCTACAATGAGCAGTTCTTC; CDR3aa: CASSLSLAAYNEQFF
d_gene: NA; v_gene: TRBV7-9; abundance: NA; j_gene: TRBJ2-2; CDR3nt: TGTGCCAGCAGCTTAGTTTGGAGGCGTAACACCGGGGAGCTGTTTTTT; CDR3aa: CASSLVWRRNTGELFF
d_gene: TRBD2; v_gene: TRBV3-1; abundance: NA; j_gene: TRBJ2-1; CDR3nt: TGTGCCAGCAGCGCACTCGTTAGCGGGGGGGCAAATGAGCAGTTCTTC; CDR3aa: CASSALVSGGANEQFF
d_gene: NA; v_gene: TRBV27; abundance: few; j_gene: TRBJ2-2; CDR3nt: TGTGCCAGCAGTTTAGAACAGGGAAACACCGGGGAGCTGTTTTTT; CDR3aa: CASSLEQGNTGELFF
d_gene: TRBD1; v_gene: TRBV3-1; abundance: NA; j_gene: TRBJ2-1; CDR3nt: TGTGCCAGCAGCCCGAGACAGGGGGCTTACGATGAGCAGTTCTTC; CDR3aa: CASSPRQGAYDEQFF
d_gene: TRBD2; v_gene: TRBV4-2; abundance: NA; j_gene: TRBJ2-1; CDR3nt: TGTGCCAGCAGCCAAGAAGGGACTAGCGGGTTGTATGAGCAGTTCTTC; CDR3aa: CASSQEGTSGLYEQFF
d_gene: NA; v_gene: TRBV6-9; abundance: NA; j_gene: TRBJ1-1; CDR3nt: TGTGCCAGCAGTTGTACAGAGACTGAAGCTTTCTTT; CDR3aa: CASSCTETEAFF
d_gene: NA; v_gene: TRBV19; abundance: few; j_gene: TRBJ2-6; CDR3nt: TGTGCCAGTAGTATGACAGGCACTGGGGCCAACGTCCTGACTTTC; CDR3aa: CASSMTGTGANVLTF
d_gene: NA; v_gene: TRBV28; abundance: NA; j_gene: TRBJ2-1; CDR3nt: TGTGCCAGCAGTTTAGTCCTAGCTTTTCGGTACAATGAGCAGTTCTTC; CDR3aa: CASSLVLAFRYNEQFF
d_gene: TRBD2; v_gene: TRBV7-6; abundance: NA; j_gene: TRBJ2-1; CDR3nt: TGTGCCAGCAGCTTAGTCGGTTCTAGCGGGGGGGGGCATGAGCAGTTCTTC; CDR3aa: CASSLVGSSGGGHEQFF
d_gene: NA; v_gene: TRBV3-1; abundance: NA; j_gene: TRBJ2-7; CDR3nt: TGTGCCAGCAGCCAAGTAACGGGCCCGGTCTACGAGCAGTACTTC; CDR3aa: CASSQVTGPVYEQYF
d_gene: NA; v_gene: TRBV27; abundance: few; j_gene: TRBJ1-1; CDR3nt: TGTGCCAGTCGGAGGCTCATGGCCACTGAAGCTTTCTTT; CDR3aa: CASRRLMATEAFF
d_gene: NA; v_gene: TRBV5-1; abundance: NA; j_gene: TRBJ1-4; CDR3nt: TGCGCCAGCAGCTTGGGGAGCCAGCCAAATGAAGAACTGTTTTTT; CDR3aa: CASSLGSQPNEELFF
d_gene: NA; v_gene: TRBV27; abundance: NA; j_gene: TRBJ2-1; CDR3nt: TGTGCCAGCAGGGACCCGGGACTCTACAATGAGCAGTTCTTC; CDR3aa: CASRDPGLYNEQFF
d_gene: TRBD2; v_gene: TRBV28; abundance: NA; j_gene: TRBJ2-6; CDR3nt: TGTGCCAGCAGTTTAGGACTAGCGGGAGTATCCGGGGCCAACGTCCTGACTTTC; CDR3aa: CASSLGLAGVSGANVLTF
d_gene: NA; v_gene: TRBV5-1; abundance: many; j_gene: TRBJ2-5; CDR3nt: TGCGCCAGCAGCATTACTAGGGGTACCCAAGAGACCCAGTACTTC; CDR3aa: CASSITRGTQETQYF
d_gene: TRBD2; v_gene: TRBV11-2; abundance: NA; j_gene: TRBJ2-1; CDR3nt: TGTGCCAGCAGCCTAAGGGCAGCGGGGGGCTCCTACAATGAGCAGTTCTTC; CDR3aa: CASSLRAAGGSYNEQFF
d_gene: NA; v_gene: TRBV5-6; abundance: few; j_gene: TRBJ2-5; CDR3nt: TGTGCCAGCAGCCCAGTTCCGGGCCCCGGACGAGAGACCCAGTACTTC; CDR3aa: CASSPVPGPGRETQYF
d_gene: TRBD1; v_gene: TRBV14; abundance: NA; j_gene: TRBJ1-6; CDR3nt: TGTGCCAGCAACCCGACAGGGCCGAATTCACCCCTCCACTTT; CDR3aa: CASNPTGPNSPLHF
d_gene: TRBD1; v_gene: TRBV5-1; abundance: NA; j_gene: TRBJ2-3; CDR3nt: TGCGCCAGCAGCGTGGACAGGGTAGATACGCAGTATTTT; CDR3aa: CASSVDRVDTQYF
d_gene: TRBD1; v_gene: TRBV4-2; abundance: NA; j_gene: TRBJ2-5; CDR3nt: TGTGCCAGCAGCCAGGGACAGGCGGAAGAGACCCAGTACTTC; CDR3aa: CASSQGQAEETQYF
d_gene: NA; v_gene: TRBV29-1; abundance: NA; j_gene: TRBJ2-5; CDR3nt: TGCAGCTTGGAAGGACTTAAAGAGACCCAGTACTTC; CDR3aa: CSLEGLKETQYF
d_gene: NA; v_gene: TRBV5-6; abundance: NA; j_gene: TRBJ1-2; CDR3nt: TGTGCCAGCAGCTTGGAGCACTACTATGGCTACACCTTC; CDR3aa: CASSLEHYYGYTF
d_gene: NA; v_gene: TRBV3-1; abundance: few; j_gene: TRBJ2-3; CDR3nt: TGTGCCAGCAGCCAAGGGACGGGCTCTAGCACAGATACGCAGTATTTT; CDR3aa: CASSQGTGSSTDTQYF
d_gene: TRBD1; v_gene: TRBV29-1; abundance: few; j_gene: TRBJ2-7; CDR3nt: TGCAGCGTTACGGGACAGACCTACGAGCAGTACTTC; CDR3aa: CSVTGQTYEQYF
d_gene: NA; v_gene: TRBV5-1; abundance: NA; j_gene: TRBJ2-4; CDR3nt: TGCGCCAGCAGCTTGGTGGCGGGTCTCCAAAACATTCAGTACTTC; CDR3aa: CASSLVAGLQNIQYF